This T cell receptor (beta chain) was retrieved from a study of cytomegalovirus exposure and HLA in healthy donors. About the research overall: In a later analysis, it was reported that the 110 or so validation repertoires had been produced on the same platform as the 700 or so repertoires belonging to the first cohort. Study-wide results and caveats: 164 TCR beta chains were listed as cytomegalovirus-associated. Subsequent analysis of the approximately 120 validation repertoires found a tendency for first-cohort TCR clusters to co-occur.

Of note for this clone: Its antigen is unknown.

The CDR3 covers 14 residues. Germline lookup yields CDR1 SNHLY and CDR2 FYNNEI. With 6 bases clipped from V and 2 bases from J, the junction kept 3 bases outside the gene matches. Sequencing was performed with immunoSEQ multiplex PCR; in TCRdb, only in-frame clones are kept and a portion is missing. The repertoire holds more than 130,000 clones, with 80% to 90% as singletons. The clonotype originates from a woman aged 18-30 years in good health and CMV-seropositive. The V gene is TRBV2, the J gene TRBJ1-3; 8 nucleotides line up with TRBD1. Specimen: PBMCs. CDR3 sequence: CASSLGQAGNTIYF. Here the CDR3 DNA reads TGTGCCAGCAGCTTGGGACAGGCTGGAAACACCATATATTTT.